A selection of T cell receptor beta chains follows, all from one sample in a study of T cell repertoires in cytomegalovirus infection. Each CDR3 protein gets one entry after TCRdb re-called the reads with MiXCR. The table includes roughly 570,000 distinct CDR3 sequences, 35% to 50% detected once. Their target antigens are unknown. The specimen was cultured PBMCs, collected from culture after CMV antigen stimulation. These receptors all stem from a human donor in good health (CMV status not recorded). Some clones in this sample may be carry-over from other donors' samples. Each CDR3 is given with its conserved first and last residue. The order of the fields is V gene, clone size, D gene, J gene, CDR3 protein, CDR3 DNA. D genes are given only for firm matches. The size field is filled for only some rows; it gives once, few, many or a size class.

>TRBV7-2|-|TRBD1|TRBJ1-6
CASSWGTGGSYNSPLHF
TGTGCCAGCAGCTGGGGGACAGGGGGCTCCTATAATTCACCCCTCCACTTT
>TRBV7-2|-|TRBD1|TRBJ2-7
CASSFRDRGIYEQYF
TGTGCCAGCAGCTTCCGGGACAGGGGAATCTACGAGCAGTACTTC
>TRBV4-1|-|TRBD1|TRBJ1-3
CASSQLSAGQTNTIYF
TGCGCCAGCAGCCAACTTTCAGCGGGACAGACAAACACCATATATTTT
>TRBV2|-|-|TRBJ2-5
CASSEAPRATQYF
TGTGCCAGCAGTGAGGCTCCCCGGGCGACCCAGTACTTC
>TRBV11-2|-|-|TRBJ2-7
CASSLVVGVAHEQYF
TGTGCCAGCAGCTTAGTCGTAGGGGTAGCCCACGAGCAGTACTTC
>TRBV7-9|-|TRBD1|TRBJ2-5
CASSLGETGDGRETQYF
TGTGCCAGCAGCTTAGGGGAGACAGGGGATGGTAGAGAGACCCAGTACTTC
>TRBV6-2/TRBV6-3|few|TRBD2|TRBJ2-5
CASRGLAGVVVKETQYF
TGTGCCAGCCGGGGACTAGCGGGAGTGGTGGTGAAAGAGACCCAGTACTTC
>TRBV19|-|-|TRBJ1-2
CASSIANGGYTF
TGTGCCAGTAGTATTGCAAACGGCGGCTACACCTTC
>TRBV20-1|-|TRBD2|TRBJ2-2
CSAPASGSYTGELFF
TGCAGTGCCCCAGCTAGCGGGAGTTACACCGGGGAGCTGTTTTTT
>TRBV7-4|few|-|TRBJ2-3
CASSLAAPLGDITDTQYF
TGTGCCAGCAGCTTAGCCGCCCCCCTGGGGGACATCACAGATACGCAGTATTTT
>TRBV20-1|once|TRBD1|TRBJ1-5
CSGETGANQPQHF
TGCAGTGGAGAAACAGGGGCCAATCAGCCCCAGCATTTT
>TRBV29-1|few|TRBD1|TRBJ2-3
CSPAGTGLVDTQYF
TGCAGCCCGGCCGGGACAGGGTTGGTAGATACGCAGTATTTT
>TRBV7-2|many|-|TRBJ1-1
CASSQDGRANTEAFF
TGTGCCAGCAGCCAAGATGGGAGGGCGAACACTGAAGCTTTCTTT
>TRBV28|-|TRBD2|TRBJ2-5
CASSLPGGARETQYF
TGTGCCAGCAGTCTCCCGGGGGGGGCACGGGAGACCCAGTACTTC
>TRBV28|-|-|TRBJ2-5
CASSANPGETQYF
TGTGCCAGCAGTGCTAACCCGGGAGAGACCCAGTACTTC
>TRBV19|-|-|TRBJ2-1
CASSEASPRGQFF
TGTGCCAGTAGTGAGGCATCTCCTCGGGGGCAGTTCTTC